The sequence of this T cell receptor beta chain was determined in a study of cytotoxic CD8 clonotypes in ibrutinib-treated CLL. CDR1 MRHNA and CDR2 SNTAGT come from the germline V gene. This CDR3 spans 16 amino acids. Generated by immunoSEQ multiplex PCR, the TCRdb table keeps only in-frame clones and is missing some. The sample holds 150,000 to 200,000 clones, approximately 68% seen once. A remark on this clone: At one of its ends the junction is not consistent with the germline gene, which may arise from a read error.

Source: PBMCs, taken after 24 months of ibrutinib treatment. This chain uses TRBV6-4 with TRBJ1-2, with 7 bases aligning to TRBD1. The source of this sequence is a human donor with chronic lymphocytic leukemia. The CDR3 reads CASSYSPTGTPHGYTF. The CDR3 DNA reads as TGTGCCAGCAGTTACTCTCCGACAGGGACTCCTCATGGCTACACCTTC.